This T cell receptor beta chain came from a study of blood T cell repertoires in COVID-19. Study-level information: COVID-19 samples, acute and convalescent, were from the United States, Italy and Spain. PBMCs, B-cell-depleted T cells, or T cells were the source of the cDNA or gDNA that made up the material.

The repertoire was sequenced with immunoSEQ multiplex PCR; TCRdb's copy has only in-frame clones and lacks some. In the table there are over 65,000 clones, about nine tenths of which are singletons. The CDR3 spans 17 residues. The V and J ends lost 3 bases and 1 base, in that order; junction bases with no gene match: 10. Germline assignment: CDR1 MNHEY and CDR2 SMNVEV (reference sequence). Sequenced: peripheral blood. The receptor's source is a human donor in a cohort sampled during active COVID-19. This chain links TRBV27 with TRBJ2-3; TRBD2 matches 7 bases. CDR3 sequence (DNA): TGTGCCAGCAGTTTCCGGGACTACCCGACGGGCACAGATACGCAGTATTTT. This translates into CASSFRDYPTGTDTQYF.